The rows below give T cell receptor beta chains drawn from one sample of a study of T cell responses to AZD1222 COVID-19 vaccine. The repertoire was sequenced with immunoSEQ multiplex PCR; TCRdb's copy has only in-frame clones and lacks some. The repertoire has 150,000 to 200,000 clones, 87% of them found once; the top ten carry around 2.5%. This specimen was peripheral blood, taken on day 0 of MenACWY control vaccination. The receptors were sampled from an adult in good health. The CDR3 runs from the conserved cysteine through the conserved F or W. D genes are given only for firm matches. Clone size is not always given. Where it is, it says once, few, many or a class for expanded clones.

clone size | J gene | D gene | V gene | CDR3 DNA | CDR3 protein
NA | TRBJ2-7 | NA | TRBV7-2 | TGTGCCAGCAGCCAGCCCCCACACTACGAGCAGTACTTC | CASSQPPHYEQYF
NA | TRBJ1-2 | NA | TRBV27 | TGTGCCAGCAGTCCGCGGCTCGGGGCGGGCTACACCTTC | CASSPRLGAGYTF
NA | TRBJ2-7 | NA | TRBV5-1 | TGCGCCAGCAGCTTGGGTGACAGTAAATCCTACGAGCAGTACTTC | CASSLGDSKSYEQYF
NA | TRBJ1-3 | NA | TRBV5-1 | TGCGCCAGCATGGAGATTGGTGGAAACACCATATATTTT | CASMEIGGNTIYF
few | TRBJ2-7 | TRBD2 | TRBV4-3 | TGCGCCAGCAGCCAAGATCCCGGGGGGGCCGCCTACGAGCAGTACTTC | CASSQDPGGAAYEQYF
NA | TRBJ1-1 | NA | TRBV30 | TGTGCCTGGAGTGTAGAAGACAGGAACACTGAAGCTTTCTTT | CAWSVEDRNTEAFF
NA | TRBJ1-1 | NA | TRBV30 | TGTGCCTGGAGTGTATGGGGAGGAAGGATGAACACTGAAGCTTTCTTT | CAWSVWGGRMNTEAFF
NA | TRBJ2-1 | TRBD1 | TRBV7-2 | TGTGCCAGCAGCTTAACCGGGACAGCCTACAATGAGCAGTTCTTC | CASSLTGTAYNEQFF
NA | TRBJ1-1 | NA | TRBV25-1 | TGTGCCAGCAGTGAATATGGAAGTAACACTGAAGCTTTCTTT | CASSEYGSNTEAFF
few | TRBJ2-5 | NA | TRBV6-5 | TGTGCCAGCACCCAGGGAGTCGGTCAAGAGACCCAGTACTTC | CASTQGVGQETQYF
NA | TRBJ2-1 | TRBD1 | TRBV6-1 | TGTGCCAGCAGTGATTCCGAGGTGACAGGGGGCAATGAGCAGTTCTTC | CASSDSEVTGGNEQFF
NA | TRBJ2-3 | NA | TRBV5-6 | TGTGCCAGCAGCTTGGGGGGCACGGATACGCAGTATTTT | CASSLGGTDTQYF
once | TRBJ1-2 | NA | TRBV2 | TGTGCCAGCAGCCTCGACAGTACCCAAGGGTATGGCTACACCTTC | CASSLDSTQGYGYTF
NA | TRBJ2-5 | TRBD1 | TRBV24-1 | TGTGCCACCAGTGACCCACAGGGGTTCCAAGAGACCCAGTACTTC | CATSDPQGFQETQYF
NA | TRBJ2-7 | TRBD2 | TRBV7-6 | TGTGCCAGCAGCTTAGGTTCCGGGGGGAGCTCCTACGAGCAGTACTTC | CASSLGSGGSSYEQYF
NA | TRBJ2-7 | NA | TRBV6-5 | TGTGCCAGCAGAATGGGAAGCTACGAGCAGTACTTC | CASRMGSYEQYF
NA | TRBJ2-3 | TRBD1 | TRBV6-2/TRBV6-3 | TGTGCCAGCAGTCGGGACAGGGGGCTCTCAGATACGCAGTATTTT | CASSRDRGLSDTQYF
NA | TRBJ1-5 | NA | TRBV29-1 | TGCAGCGTTGGGGACATCAATCAGCCCCAGCATTTT | CSVGDINQPQHF
NA | TRBJ2-2 | NA | TRBV4-1 | TGCGCCAGCAGCCAAGAGCCAGGGCCAGCACGGGAGCTGTTTTTT | CASSQEPGPARELFF
NA | TRBJ2-7 | NA | TRBV9 | TGTGCCAGCAGCCCCGGTGGAATGGAGCAGTACTTC | CASSPGGMEQYF
once | TRBJ1-6 | NA | TRBV5-1 | TGCGCCAGCAGTTTAACCGGGACTGAACTCCACTTT | CASSLTGTELHF
few | TRBJ2-3 | TRBD2 | TRBV9 | TGTGCCAGCAGCGTAGTCCCACTAGCGGGGGTCACAGATACGCAGTATTTT | CASSVVPLAGVTDTQYF
NA | TRBJ1-5 | TRBD1 | TRBV27 | TGTGCCAGCAGTTTGAGGACAGGGGGTGGTCAGCCCCAGCATTTT | CASSLRTGGGQPQHF
NA | TRBJ2-7 | NA | TRBV19 | TGTGCCAGTAGTGGGGCAGGGGACTACGAGCAGTACTTC | CASSGAGDYEQYF
NA | TRBJ2-1 | NA | TRBV19 | TGTGCCAGTAGTATCAAGGGAGGGGGCGGTGAGCAGTTCTTC | CASSIKGGGGEQFF
NA | TRBJ1-5 | NA | TRBV2 | TGTGCCAGCTGTGGGAGGGGGGGCAGCAATCAGCCCCAGCATTTT | CASCGRGGSNQPQHF
NA | TRBJ2-1 | NA | TRBV29-1 | TGCAGCGTTGCCGACAGGACATTCAATGAGCAGTTCTTC | CSVADRTFNEQFF
NA | TRBJ2-2 | NA | TRBV30 | TGTGCCTGGAGTCCCATAGGGGACACCGGGGAGCTGTTTTTT | CAWSPIGDTGELFF
NA | TRBJ1-4 | TRBD1 | TRBV27 | TGTGCCAGCAGAGTTTGGGGAGGGGACAGCGGGGAAAAACTGTTTTTT | CASRVWGGDSGEKLFF
NA | TRBJ2-7 | NA | TRBV6-5 | TGTGCCAGCAAACAAACAGGGCGAAACTACGAGCAGTACTTC | CASKQTGRNYEQYF
NA | TRBJ2-7 | NA | TRBV5-6 | TGTGCCAGCAGCTTCTCCGGGACTTCTGTCTACGAGCAGTACTTC | CASSFSGTSVYEQYF
NA | TRBJ2-1 | TRBD2 | TRBV5-4 | TGTGCCAGCAGCTTGGCGGGAGGGCGGGGCAATGAGCAGTTCTTC | CASSLAGGRGNEQFF
NA | TRBJ2-1 | TRBD2 | TRBV3-1/TRBV3-2 | TGTGCCAGCAGCCAAGACCCAGCGGGAGTCGGCAATGAGCAGTTCTTC | CASSQDPAGVGNEQFF
NA | TRBJ1-1 | NA | TRBV6-5 | TGTGCCAGCAGTCGGGGGAACACTGAAGCTTTCTTT | CASSRGNTEAFF
NA | TRBJ1-5 | NA | TRBV30 | TGTGCCTGGAGTGCCGGGAATCAGCCCCAGCATTTT | CAWSAGNQPQHF
once | TRBJ2-2 | TRBD2 | TRBV5-4 | TGTGCCAGCCTAGCGGGAGAGGGCACCGGGGAGCTGTTTTTT | CASLAGEGTGELFF
NA | TRBJ1-2 | NA | TRBV5-1 | TGCGCCAGCAGCTTGGTACGGGCCCCCTCCTATGGCTACACCTTC | CASSLVRAPSYGYTF
NA | TRBJ1-3 | NA | TRBV10-3 | TGTGCCATCAGTGAGACGCTGGGGGTGTCTGGAAACACCATATATTTT | CAISETLGVSGNTIYF
NA | TRBJ1-3 | NA | TRBV28 | TGTGCCAGCAGGGGGTCCAGCTCTGGAAACACCATATATTTT | CASRGSSSGNTIYF
NA | TRBJ1-2 | NA | TRBV3-1/TRBV3-2 | TGTGCCAGCAGCCAGGACCGGTATGGCTACACCTTC | CASSQDRYGYTF
NA | TRBJ1-2 | NA | TRBV28 | TGTGCCAGCAGTTTAGAACAGGTGCGGGGCTACACCTTC | CASSLEQVRGYTF
few | TRBJ1-4 | NA | TRBV6-5 | TGTGCCAGCAGTTCTTGGGAATCAGGGGAAAAACTGTTTTTT | CASSSWESGEKLFF
NA | TRBJ2-1 | TRBD2 | TRBV7-9 | TGTGCCAGCAGTTTTACGCCGGGACTAGGTTACAATGAGCAGTTCTTC | CASSFTPGLGYNEQFF
once | TRBJ2-1 | NA | TRBV7-8 | TGTGCCAGCAGCTCGGCCAGGGTATACAATGAGCAGTTCTTC | CASSSARVYNEQFF
few | TRBJ1-2 | NA | TRBV5-6 | TGTGCCAGCAGCTGGGCTTATGGCTACACCTTC | CASSWAYGYTF